This T cell receptor (beta chain) was captured by sequencing in a study of blood T cells in healthy people across ages. Overall study: Template switching captured about one barcoded beta molecule per two T cells.

The CDR3 is 14 amino acids. Trimming shortened V by 6 bases and J by 2 bases, and 11 bases separated the two germline ends. This clonotype was seen a handful of times. Its antigen remains unidentified. Using a J-beta primer mix together with a sample-barcoded 5' primer, a second PCR was run for about 6 to 11 cycles. Tags on each cDNA molecule came from a template-switch adaptor with 12 random nucleotides. TCRdb passed the 5' RACE reads through MiXCR, listing each CDR3 protein once. The data contain approximately 690,000 distinct CDR3 sequences, around two fifths of them singletons. Study conclusions and caveats: It was held that the diversity estimates obtained from one million T cells were underestimates. The lack of PBMC sorting stopped any conclusive naive versus antigen-experienced comparison.

V gene TRBV12-3 or TRBV12-4 combines with J gene TRBJ1-3; D is undetermined. This clonotype originated in an elderly man in good health. The sample taken for sequencing was blood. This CDR3 reads CASSLDTAGNTIYF. DNA for the CDR3: TGTGCCAGCAGCCTCGACACGGCTGGAAACACCATATATTTT.